This is a list of T cell receptor beta chains from one sample in a study of cytomegalovirus exposure and HLA in healthy donors. The method was immunoSEQ multiplex PCR; TCRdb's version includes in-frame clones alone and lacks a portion of them. The table records about 140,000 clones, 82% of them present only once. Sequences were obtained from PBMCs. All receptors come from a male donor in good health and CMV-seronegative. The CDR3 runs from the conserved cysteine through the conserved F or W. Each record gives: clone size, D gene, J gene, V gene, CDR3 protein, CDR3 DNA. A D gene is named only where the DNA matches it firmly. Clone size is given for some rows only: seen once, a few or many times, or a class if the clone is expanded.

>NA|NA|TRBJ2-5|TRBV29-1
CSVEAGPAGETQYF
TGCAGCGTTGAGGCTGGCCCCGCGGGAGAGACCCAGTACTTC
>NA|NA|TRBJ1-1|TRBV13
CASSLGRGPTTPEAFF
TGTGCCAGCAGCTTAGGCCGAGGCCCAACGACCCCTGAAGCTTTCTTT
>NA|NA|TRBJ1-4|TRBV9
CASSVGGPAYEKLFF
TGTGCCAGCAGCGTAGGGGGGCCAGCGTATGAAAAACTGTTTTTT
>once|TRBD1|TRBJ1-4|TRBV15
CATSSGGSKGGEKLFF
TGTGCCACCAGCAGCGGGGGTTCAAAAGGGGGCGAAAAACTGTTTTTT
>once|TRBD2|TRBJ2-1|TRBV10-3
CAIGLAGRNEQFF
TGTGCCATCGGACTAGCGGGGAGGAATGAGCAGTTCTTC
>few|NA|TRBJ2-1|TRBV6-6
CASRSIVGYNEQFF
TGTGCCAGCAGGTCTATTGTTGGTTACAATGAGCAGTTCTTC
>NA|NA|TRBJ2-5|TRBV7-2
CASSPLVGVLETQYF
TGTGCCAGCAGCCCACTTGTGGGAGTGCTAGAGACCCAGTACTTC
>few|NA|TRBJ1-4|TRBV7-9
CASSSPRQDGEKLFF
TGTGCCAGCAGCTCCCCCCGACAGGATGGTGAAAAACTGTTTTTT
>NA|TRBD1|TRBJ2-7|TRBV10-2
CASSESGQYLYYEQYF
TGCGCCAGCAGTGAATCGGGACAGTATTTATACTACGAGCAGTACTTC
>NA|TRBD2|TRBJ2-2|TRBV10-3
CAITSGRGGTGELFF
TGTGCCATCACTAGCGGGAGGGGAGGCACCGGGGAGCTGTTTTTT
>NA|TRBD2|TRBJ2-5|TRBV11-2
CARRLAGGPQKTQYF
TGTGCCAGGAGACTAGCGGGAGGGCCGCAGAAGACCCAGTACTTC
>NA|TRBD1|TRBJ1-4|TRBV4-3
CASRRDETGGFGGIEKLFF
TGCGCCAGCAGACGCGATGAAACAGGGGGCTTCGGAGGAATTGAAAAACTGTTTTTT
>NA|TRBD2|TRBJ2-7|TRBV7-3
CASSPAGGGYEQYF
TGTGCCAGCAGCCCCGCGGGGGGCGGCTACGAGCAGTACTTC
>NA|TRBD2|TRBJ2-2|TRBV29-1
CSVEVPGAGNTGELFF
TGCAGCGTTGAAGTTCCGGGAGCGGGGAACACCGGGGAGCTATTTTTT
>NA|NA|TRBJ1-5|TRBV30
CAWSLAGDQPQHF
TGTGCCTGGAGTTTGGCAGGGGATCAGCCCCAGCATTTT
>NA|NA|TRBJ2-5|TRBV30
CAWSPQGGETQYF
TGTGCCTGGAGTCCACAGGGTGGAGAGACCCAGTACTTC
>NA|NA|TRBJ2-2|TRBV4-3
CASSQDRFSSGELFF
TGCGCCAGCAGCCAAGACAGGTTCAGTTCCGGGGAGCTGTTTTTT
>NA|TRBD1|TRBJ2-7|TRBV10-3
CAISETGAGVDEQYF
TGTGCCATCAGTGAGACAGGGGCAGGGGTTGACGAGCAGTACTTC
>NA|TRBD2|TRBJ2-3|TRBV30
CAWTPAGGPVDTQYF
TGTGCCTGGACCCCAGCGGGAGGGCCCGTAGATACGCAGTATTTT
>NA|TRBD2|TRBJ2-5|TRBV5-1
CASSLAGGSTEQYF
TGCGCCAGCAGCTTGGCTGGCGGGAGTACTGAGCAGTACTTC